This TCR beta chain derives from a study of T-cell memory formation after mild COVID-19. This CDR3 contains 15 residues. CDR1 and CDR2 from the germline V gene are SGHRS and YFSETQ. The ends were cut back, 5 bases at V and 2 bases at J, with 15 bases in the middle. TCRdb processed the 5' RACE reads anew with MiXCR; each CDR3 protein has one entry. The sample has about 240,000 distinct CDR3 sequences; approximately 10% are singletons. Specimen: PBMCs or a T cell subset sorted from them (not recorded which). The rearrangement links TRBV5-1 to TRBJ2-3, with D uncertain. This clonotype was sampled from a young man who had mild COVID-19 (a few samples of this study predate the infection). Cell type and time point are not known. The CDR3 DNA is TGCGCCAGCAGTGCCGACACGTCAAACACAGATACGCAGTATTTT. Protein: CASSADTSNTDTQYF.